A single sample is the source of the 4 T cell receptor beta chains below, sequenced in a study of OX40 agonist ivuxolimab in advanced cancers. Sequencing used immunoSEQ multiplex PCR; TCRdb keeps in-frame clones, though not all of them. The data show over 75,000 clones, around 90% seen once. Sequencing was performed on CD4+ or CD8+ T cells sorted from blood, taken in a trial of the OX40 agonist ivuxolimab. These receptors were obtained from an adult with an advanced solid tumor such as melanoma, head and neck, liver or kidney cancer.

The chain links TRBV6-5 to TRBJ2-7; maybe TRBD1 (5 bases). Germline V lookup: CDR1 MNHEY, CDR2 SVGAGI. This CDR3 is 14 amino acids long. Deletions cut 0 bases from V and 9 bases from J, with 15 bases between. CDR3 sequence (DNA): TGTGCCAGCAGTTACTCAGCCGCAGGGAACGCGCAGTACTTC. The encoded protein is CASSYSAAGNAQYF.

The V call is TRBV29-1, the J call TRBJ2-1, with D unclear. Per the germline V gene, CDR1 is SQVTM and CDR2 is ANQGSEA. The CDR3 contains 12 residues. V was shortened by 4 bases and J by 5 bases, with 9 bases between the two germline ends. The CDR3 reads CSVVAYHNEQFF. The CDR3 nucleotides read TGCAGCGTTGTCGCCTATCACAATGAGCAGTTCTTC.

This clone was detected only once. The rearrangement uses TRBV29-1 and TRBJ2-3; tentatively, D is TRBD1 or TRBD2 (7 bases each). CDR1 is SQVTM and CDR2 is ANQGSEA in the germline V gene. This CDR3 has 12 amino acids. V was trimmed by 0 bases and J by 11 bases, leaving 12 bases between them. This CDR3 is CSVEEGGDRQYF. The DNA of the CDR3 is TGCAGCGTTGAAGAGGGAGGGGACAGGCAGTATTTT.

This clone has more than one count but fewer than ten. J is TRBJ1-5 and V is TRBV19; TRBD1 is a possible D gene (6 bases). The CDR3 runs to 14 residues. The germline V gene encodes CDR1 LNHDA and CDR2 SQIVND (reference sequence). Trimming removed 7 bases from V and 3 bases from J, with 13 bases in between. CDR3 loop: CASTFRGNNQPQHF. CDR3 DNA: TGTGCCAGTACATTCAGGGGAAACAATCAGCCCCAGCATTTT.